These 10 T cell receptor beta chains share one sample of origin, sequenced in a study of T cells after yellow fever vaccination. TCRdb recomputed calls from the 5' RACE reads with MiXCR, one row per CDR3 protein. The data hold under 150,000 distinct CDR3 sequences, with roughly 15% observed a single time. The sequencing here drew on CD8+ T cells sorted from PBMCs, taken 5 days after the yellow fever booster vaccination. The source is a man aged 18 to 30 who received the YFV17D yellow fever vaccine.

This clonotype was seen only a few times. The DNA is omitted, as the CDR3 cannot be located on it reliably, and the CDR3 follows TCRdb's listing. V is TRBV4-1 and J is TRBJ2-2. Germline CDR1 MGHRA, CDR2 YSYEKL. The length of the CDR3 is 16 amino acids, counting both ends. CDR3 amino acids: CASSQRQTDTGELFFF.

This clonotype was counted a few times. This chain's CDR3 is CASSLKSRRGSGYTF. Written as DNA, the CDR3 is TGTGCCAGCAGCTTGAAATCCCGCAGGGGTTCCGGCTACACCTTC. The V call is TRBV5-4, the J call TRBJ1-2; maybe TRBD1 (6 bases). CDR1 and CDR2 from the germline V gene are SGHNT and YYREEE (reference sequence). V was clipped by 1 base and J by 8 bases, with 18 bases between them. The CDR3 extends over 15 amino acids.

This chain connects TRBV11-2 to TRBJ2-1; tentatively, D is TRBD1 (6 bases). Trimming cost V 4 bases and J 3 bases, with 19 bases left between them. CDR3 length equals 17 residues. CDR1 is SGHAT, CDR2 FQNNGV, per germline. CDR3 sequence reads: CASSYFPQGGDYNEQFF. The CDR3 coding sequence is TGTGCCAGCAGCTATTTCCCCCAAGGGGGAGACTACAATGAGCAGTTCTTC.

V and J are TRBV29-1 and TRBJ1-1; D is perhaps TRBD1 (6 bases). This CDR3 has 13 amino acids. V was trimmed by 1 base and J by 5 bases, leaving 11 bases between them. The germline V gene encodes CDR1 SQVTM and CDR2 ANQGSEA. The CDR3 spells CSVEGQGITEAFF. CDR3 nucleotide sequence: TGCAGCGTTGAAGGGCAGGGGATTACTGAAGCTTTCTTT. Drawing the rest from reference TRBV29-1 and TRBJ1-1, the complete variable domain is SAVISQKPSRDICQRGTSLTIQCQVDSQVTMMFWYRQQPGQSLTLIATANQGSEATYESGFVIDKFPISRPNLTFSTLTVSNMSPEDSSIYLCSVEGQGITEAFFGQGTRLTVV.

There are a few counts of this clonotype. This chain connects TRBV19 to TRBJ2-2; D is undetermined. Germline V gene sequence: CDR1 LNHDA, CDR2 SQIVND (reference sequence). The germline V and J ends were trimmed by 6 bases and 5 bases, with 7 bases remaining between them. The CDR3 has 12 residues. Here the CDR3 DNA reads TGTGCCAGTAGCGTCAGGACCGGGGAGCTGTTTTTT. It yields the protein CASSVRTGELFF.

The sample holds a few counts of this clonotype. The DNA for the CDR3 is TGTGCCAGCTCATCGCCCCCCGGGACGCTCAGCTCCTACGAGCAGTACTTC. Protein sequence: CASSSPPGTLSSYEQYF. The rearrangement uses TRBV18 and TRBJ2-7; possibly TRBD1 or TRBD2 for D (5 bases each). This CDR3 region has 17 residues. Trimming shortened V by 5 bases and J by 0 bases, and 20 bases separated the two germline ends. Looked up from germline, CDR1 is KGHSH and CDR2 is LQKENI.

The chain has TRBV5-1 and TRBJ2-7; D uncertain. The germline CDR1 and CDR2 sequences are SGHRS and YFSETQ. The CDR3 consists of 14 residues. Trimming took off 4 bases at V and 2 bases at J, with 13 bases between the two ends. This CDR3 is CASSQEIRAYEQYF. In nucleotides, the CDR3 is TGCGCCAGCAGCCAAGAAATAAGGGCCTACGAGCAGTACTTC.

This clonotype was recorded a few times. This sequence joins TRBV7-2 and TRBJ2-7, with 8 bases fitting TRBD1. CDR1 is SGHTA, CDR2 FQGNSA, per germline. The CDR3 is 16 residues long. V trimming: 0 bases; J trimming: 1 base; junction bases outside the gene matches: 5. CDR3 in DNA: TGTGCCAGCAGCTTAGCTCCCCAGGGGGCATCCTACGAGCAGTACTTC. Residues: CASSLAPQGASYEQYF.

The chain employs TRBV20-1 and TRBJ1-2; weak D call: TRBD1 (6 bases). Trimming took 0 bases from V and 4 from J, leaving 15 bases between them. Germline assignment: CDR1 DFQATT and CDR2 SNEGSKA (reference sequence). CDR3 length: 15 amino acids. The CDR3: CSARDWAQGFYGYTF. In DNA, the CDR3 is TGCAGTGCTAGAGATTGGGCACAGGGTTTCTATGGCTACACCTTC.

In its sample, this clonotype was seen many times. The rearrangement joins TRBV7-9 to TRBJ2-3; tentatively, D is TRBD1 (5 bases). Germline CDR1 SEHNR, CDR2 FQNEAQ (reference sequence). V lost 0 bases and J 2 bases, leaving 6 bases between the germline ends. This CDR3 is 14 amino acids long. The CDR3 protein is CASSLAGPTDTQYF. The DNA of the CDR3 is TGTGCCAGCAGCTTAGCGGGGCCCACAGATACGCAGTATTTT.